Listed below are T cell receptor beta chains from one sample, sequenced in a study of cytotoxic CD8 clonotypes in ibrutinib-treated CLL. Clones were read by immunoSEQ multiplex PCR, and TCRdb kept only the in-frame ones, dropping some. Here the sample spans some 27,000 clones, roughly 59% being singletons. Sequencing used PBMCs, obtained before ibrutinib treatment. The source of these receptors is a human donor with chronic lymphocytic leukemia. Both conserved end residues are part of each CDR3. Each record gives: D gene, J gene, clone size, V gene, CDR3 protein, CDR3 DNA. D genes are given only for firm matches. The size of a clone is reported for some rows only, either as once, few or many, or as a class for expanded clones.

d_call: NA
j_call: TRBJ2-6
clone_size: NA
v_call: TRBV27
cdr3_aa: CASSLGPSGANVLTF
cdr3_nt: TGTGCCAGCAGTTTGGGTCCCTCTGGGGCCAACGTCCTGACTTTC

d_call: NA
j_call: TRBJ1-5
clone_size: few
v_call: TRBV10-3
cdr3_aa: CAIQDRLNQPQHF
cdr3_nt: TGTGCCATCCAAGACAGGCTGAATCAGCCCCAGCATTTT

d_call: NA
j_call: TRBJ1-5
clone_size: NA
v_call: TRBV5-1
cdr3_aa: CASSRDGANQPQHF
cdr3_nt: TGCGCCAGCAGCCGGGACGGGGCAAATCAGCCCCAGCATTTT

d_call: NA
j_call: TRBJ2-7
clone_size: NA
v_call: TRBV7-2
cdr3_aa: CASSLSGDEQYF
cdr3_nt: TGTGCCAGCAGCTTGTCGGGGGACGAGCAGTACTTC

d_call: NA
j_call: TRBJ2-2
clone_size: once
v_call: TRBV6-5
cdr3_aa: CASSLDRSTGELFF
cdr3_nt: TGTGCCAGCAGCCTCGACAGGAGCACCGGGGAGCTGTTTTTT

d_call: TRBD1
j_call: TRBJ2-5
clone_size: few
v_call: TRBV18
cdr3_aa: CASSPTGAIQETQYF
cdr3_nt: TGTGCCAGCTCACCGACAGGGGCCATCCAAGAGACCCAGTACTTC

d_call: TRBD1
j_call: TRBJ1-2
clone_size: NA
v_call: TRBV6-1
cdr3_aa: CASSERMWTGANYGYTF
cdr3_nt: TGTGCCAGCAGTGAAAGAATGTGGACAGGGGCGAACTATGGCTACACCTTC

d_call: TRBD1
j_call: TRBJ2-7
clone_size: NA
v_call: TRBV5-1
cdr3_aa: CASSPRDRAYEQYF
cdr3_nt: TGCGCCAGCAGCCCCCGGGACAGGGCCTACGAGCAGTACTTC

d_call: TRBD1
j_call: TRBJ1-4
clone_size: once
v_call: TRBV10-3
cdr3_aa: CAISDTGGGRNEKLFF
cdr3_nt: TGTGCCATCAGTGACACAGGGGGCGGGCGTAATGAAAAACTGTTTTTT

d_call: NA
j_call: TRBJ1-2
clone_size: NA
v_call: TRBV7-9
cdr3_aa: CASSPDRQKGSHGYTF
cdr3_nt: TGTGCCAGCAGCCCGGACCGACAGAAGGGAAGTCATGGCTACACCTTC

d_call: TRBD1
j_call: TRBJ2-2
clone_size: NA
v_call: TRBV6-5
cdr3_aa: CASSPGQGLTGELFF
cdr3_nt: TGTGCCAGCAGCCCGGGACAGGGGCTAACCGGGGAGCTGTTTTTT

d_call: TRBD1
j_call: TRBJ2-2
clone_size: NA
v_call: TRBV6-5
cdr3_aa: CASSRQGSGTGELFF
cdr3_nt: TGTGCCAGCAGTAGACAGGGGAGCGGCACCGGGGAGCTGTTTTTT

d_call: NA
j_call: TRBJ2-1
clone_size: NA
v_call: TRBV10-3
cdr3_aa: CAISVRGTYNEQFF
cdr3_nt: TGTGCCATCAGTGTGCGGGGAACCTACAATGAGCAGTTCTTC

d_call: TRBD2
j_call: TRBJ2-3
clone_size: NA
v_call: TRBV5-4
cdr3_aa: CASTLSGNTDTQYF
cdr3_nt: TGTGCCAGCACCTTGAGCGGGAACACAGATACGCAGTATTTT

d_call: NA
j_call: TRBJ2-2
clone_size: few
v_call: TRBV5-1
cdr3_aa: CASSLVAELFF
cdr3_nt: TGCGCCAGCAGCTTGGTAGCGGAGCTGTTTTTT